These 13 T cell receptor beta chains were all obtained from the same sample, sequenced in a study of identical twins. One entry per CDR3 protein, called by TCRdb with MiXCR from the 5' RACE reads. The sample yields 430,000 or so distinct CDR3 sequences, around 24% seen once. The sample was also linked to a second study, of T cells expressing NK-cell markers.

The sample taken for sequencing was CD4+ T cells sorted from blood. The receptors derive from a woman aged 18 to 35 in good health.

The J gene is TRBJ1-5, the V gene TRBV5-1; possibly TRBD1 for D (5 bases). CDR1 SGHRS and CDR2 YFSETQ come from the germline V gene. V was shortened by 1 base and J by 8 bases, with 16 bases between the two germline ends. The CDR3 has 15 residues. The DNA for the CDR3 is TGCGCCAGCAGCTTGCTCGGGGGGGTAAAGGAGCCCCAGCATTTT. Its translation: CASSLLGGVKEPQHF.

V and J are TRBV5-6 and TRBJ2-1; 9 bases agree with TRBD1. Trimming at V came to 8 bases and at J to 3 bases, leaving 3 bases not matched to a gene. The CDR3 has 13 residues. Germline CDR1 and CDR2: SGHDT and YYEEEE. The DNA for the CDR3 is TGTGCCAGGGGACAGGGTTACTACAATGAGCAGTTCTTC. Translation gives CARGQGYYNEQFF.

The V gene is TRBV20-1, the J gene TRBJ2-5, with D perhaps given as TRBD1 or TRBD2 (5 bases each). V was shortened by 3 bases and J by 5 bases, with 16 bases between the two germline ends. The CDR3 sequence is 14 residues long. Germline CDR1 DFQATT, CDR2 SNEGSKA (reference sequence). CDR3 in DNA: TGCAGTGCTAGTTGGGACCGCCCCATGGAGACCCAGTACTTC. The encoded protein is CSASWDRPMETQYF.

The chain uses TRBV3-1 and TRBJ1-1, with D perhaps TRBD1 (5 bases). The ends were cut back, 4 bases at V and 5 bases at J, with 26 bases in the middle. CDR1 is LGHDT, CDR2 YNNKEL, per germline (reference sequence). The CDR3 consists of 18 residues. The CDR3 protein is CASSPWFADFRDGTEAFF. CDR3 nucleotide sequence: TGTGCCAGCAGCCCCTGGTTTGCGGACTTCAGGGACGGAACTGAAGCTTTCTTT.

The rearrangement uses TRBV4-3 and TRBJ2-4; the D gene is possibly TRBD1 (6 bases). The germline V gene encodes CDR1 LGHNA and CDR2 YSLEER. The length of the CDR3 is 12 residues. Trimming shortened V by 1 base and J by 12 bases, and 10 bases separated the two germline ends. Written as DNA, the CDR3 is TGCGCCAGCAGCCAAGGTCGGGACAATCAGTACTTC. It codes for CASSQGRDNQYF.

CDR3 sequence: CATSEGRLGHFNEQYF. CDR3 DNA: TGTGCCACCAGTGAGGGACGACTAGGACATTTTAACGAGCAGTACTTC. V usage is TRBV24-1 and J usage is TRBJ2-7; D perhaps matches TRBD2 (6 bases). The CDR3 covers 16 residues. CDR1 KGHDR and CDR2 SFDVKD come from the germline V gene. The germline V and J ends were trimmed by 4 bases and 5 bases, with 20 bases remaining between them.

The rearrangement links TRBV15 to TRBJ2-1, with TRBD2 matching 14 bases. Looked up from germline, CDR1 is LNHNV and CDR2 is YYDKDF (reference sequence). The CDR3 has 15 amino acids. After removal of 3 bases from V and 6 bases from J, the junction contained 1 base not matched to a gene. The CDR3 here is CATSSGLAGGNEQFF. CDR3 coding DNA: TGTGCCACCAGCAGCGGACTAGCGGGGGGCAATGAGCAGTTCTTC.

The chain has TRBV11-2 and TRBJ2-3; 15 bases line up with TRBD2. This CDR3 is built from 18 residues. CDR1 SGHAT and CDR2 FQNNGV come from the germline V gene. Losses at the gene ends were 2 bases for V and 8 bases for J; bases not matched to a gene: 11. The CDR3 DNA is TGTGCCAGCAGCTTACCTTGGACTAGCGGGGGGGCTCTTGGTACGCAGTATTTT. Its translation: CASSLPWTSGGALGTQYF. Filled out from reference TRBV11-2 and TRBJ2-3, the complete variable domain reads EAGVAQSPRYKIIEKRQSVAFWCNPISGHATLYWYQQILGQGPKLLIQFQNNGVVDDSQLPKDRFSAERLKGVDSTLKIQPAKLEDSAVYLCASSLPWTSGGALGTQYFGPGTRLTVL.

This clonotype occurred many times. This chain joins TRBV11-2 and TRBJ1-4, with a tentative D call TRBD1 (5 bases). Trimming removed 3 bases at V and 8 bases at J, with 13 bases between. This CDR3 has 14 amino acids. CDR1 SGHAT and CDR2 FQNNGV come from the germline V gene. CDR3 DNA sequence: TGTGCCAGCAGCTTCGGCAGGGAGAGAGAAAAACTGTTTTTT. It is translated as CASSFGREREKLFF. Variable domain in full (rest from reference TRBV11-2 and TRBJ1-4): EAGVAQSPRYKIIEKRQSVAFWCNPISGHATLYWYQQILGQGPKLLIQFQNNGVVDDSQLPKDRFSAERLKGVDSTLKIQPAKLEDSAVYLCASSFGREREKLFFGSGTQLSVL.

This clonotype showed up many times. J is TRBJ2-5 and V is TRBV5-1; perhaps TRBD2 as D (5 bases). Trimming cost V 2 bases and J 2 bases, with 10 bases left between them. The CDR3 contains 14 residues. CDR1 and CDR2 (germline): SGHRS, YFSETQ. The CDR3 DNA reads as TGCGCCAGCAGCTTCCCGGGGTCACAAGAGACCCAGTACTTC. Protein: CASSFPGSQETQYF.

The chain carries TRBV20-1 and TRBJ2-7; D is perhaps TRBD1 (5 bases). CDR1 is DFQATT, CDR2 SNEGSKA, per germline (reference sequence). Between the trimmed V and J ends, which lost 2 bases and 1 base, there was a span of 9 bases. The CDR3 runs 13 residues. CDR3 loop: CSARSQASYEQYF. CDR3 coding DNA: TGCAGTGCTAGATCACAGGCTTCCTACGAGCAGTACTTC.

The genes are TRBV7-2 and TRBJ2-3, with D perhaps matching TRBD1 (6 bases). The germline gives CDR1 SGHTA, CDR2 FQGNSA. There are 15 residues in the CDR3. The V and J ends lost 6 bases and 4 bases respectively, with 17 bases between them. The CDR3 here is CASRSGATGADTQYF. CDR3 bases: TGTGCCAGCAGATCAGGGGCCACCGGAGCAGATACGCAGTATTTT.

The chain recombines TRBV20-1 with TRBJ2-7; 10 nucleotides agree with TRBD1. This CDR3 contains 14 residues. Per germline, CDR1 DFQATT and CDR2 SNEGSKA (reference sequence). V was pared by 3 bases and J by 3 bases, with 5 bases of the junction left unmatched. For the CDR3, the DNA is TGCAGTGCTAGCCCGGGACAGGGGTTCTACGAGCAGTACTTC. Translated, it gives CSASPGQGFYEQYF.